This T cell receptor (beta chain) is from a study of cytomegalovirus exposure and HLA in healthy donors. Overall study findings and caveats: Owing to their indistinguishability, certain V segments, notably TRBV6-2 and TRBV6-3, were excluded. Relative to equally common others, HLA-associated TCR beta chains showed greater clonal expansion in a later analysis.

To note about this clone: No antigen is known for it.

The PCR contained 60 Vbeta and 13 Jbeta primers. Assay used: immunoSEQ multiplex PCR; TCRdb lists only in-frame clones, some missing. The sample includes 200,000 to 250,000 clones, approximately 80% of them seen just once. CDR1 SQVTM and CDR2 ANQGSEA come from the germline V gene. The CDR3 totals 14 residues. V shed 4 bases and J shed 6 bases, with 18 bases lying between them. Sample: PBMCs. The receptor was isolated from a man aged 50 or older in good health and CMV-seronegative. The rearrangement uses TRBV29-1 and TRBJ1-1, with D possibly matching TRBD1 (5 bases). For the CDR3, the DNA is TGCAGCGTTGCACCCCAGGGCTCGATCGCTGAAGCTTTCTTT. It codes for CSVAPQGSIAEAFF. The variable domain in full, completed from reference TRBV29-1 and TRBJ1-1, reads SAVISQKPSRDICQRGTSLTIQCQVDSQVTMMFWYRQQPGQSLTLIATANQGSEATYESGFVIDKFPISRPNLTFSTLTVSNMSPEDSSIYLCSVAPQGSIAEAFFGQGTRLTVV.